This T cell receptor (beta chain) stems from a study of blood T cell repertoires in COVID-19. Germline V gene sequence: CDR1 SGDLS, CDR2 YYNGEE. With 3 bases clipped from V and 4 bases from J, the junction kept 5 bases outside the gene matches. The CDR3 extends over 16 amino acids. Sequencing used immunoSEQ multiplex PCR; TCRdb keeps in-frame clones, though not all of them. The table records fewer than 350,000 clones, approximately 90% of them present only once. The specimen sequenced was PBMCs or T cells enriched from blood (not recorded which). The source is a woman in her thirties or forties with acute COVID-19. This chain joins TRBV9 and TRBJ2-5; TRBD2 matches 14 bases. CDR3 in DNA: TGTGCCAGCAGCGAGACGACTAGCGGGAGGGGAGAGACCCAGTACTTC. Its protein product is CASSETTSGRGETQYF.